This T cell receptor (beta chain) was observed in a study of STAT5B mutations in CD4+ large granular lymphocyte leukemia (dated by TCRdb to the early 2020s). Context from the whole study: Among the healthy controls, the CDR3 'QG' motif was associated with a particular HLA allele. Flow cytometry on FACSCanto II or FACSVerse showed that the purified fractions were more than 95% pure among lymphocytes. TCRbeta repertoires of CD4+ T-cell large granular lymphocyte leukemia patients were compared with those of healthy blood donors. Overall study results and their limits: CD4-sorted patient repertoires appeared more clonal than healthy CD4+ repertoires, and this difference persisted after removing the putative leukemic clones. The data were not HLA-matched, and the relatively small sample size could explain the higher clonality seen in CD4+ compared with CD8+ T-LGLL. TRBV06-family usage was enriched among the top patient clones (8/27) compared with healthy controls (2/35). Main leukemic clonotypes were private to each patient, although around 25% of the main leukemic clonotypes were found at low frequency in the non-leukemic repertoires of other patients.

Buffy coats from 35 to 45 blood donors, supplied by the Finnish Red Cross blood service, were used as healthy controls. All TCR-sequenced material derived from peripheral blood: patient blood samples and healthy donor buffy coats. Peripheral blood mononuclear cells were isolated by Ficoll-Hypaque gradient centrifugation. Magnetic purification was used to isolate CD4+ cells from the buffy coats of the healthy controls. Genomic DNA was extracted using the Gentra Puregene Cell and Tissue kit, and a Qubit 2.0 fluorometer was used to quantify it. In the case of this clone: Its antigen remains undetermined. No per-base quality is available; no much larger clone lies one base away.

TCRbeta rearrangements were sequenced from genomic DNA using the immunoSEQ assay at survey resolution. On the study's bioinformatics: In the TCR sequencing data, the smallest productive clonotype frequency that could be detected was 2.59 x 10-5. Analyses included only productive TCRbeta rearrangements, meaning complete and in-frame sequences. The clonality of each sample was calculated as Simpson clonality in the immunoSEQ Analyzer version 3.0. Clones were categorized by frequency as very rare, small, medium, large (1-20%) or hyperexpanded (>20%). Generation probabilities were estimated with OLGA 1.2.3, V-gene circos plots were made with VDJtools, specificities were searched in VDJdb, and CDR3 motifs were identified with GLIPH. The clones in this table, taken by TCRdb from immuneACCESS, are in-frame only. Not every clone is retained; where verified, under half of the shortfall comes from an unresolved V gene, and the cause of the rest is unknown. V and J calls and clone size are copied from that table; D and trimming were computed from the DNA. This sample holds under 35,000 clones; around 76% were observed only once. 0.29% of the sample comes from the top ten.

The CDR3, cysteine through phenylalanine, is 15 amino acids long. The read is trimmed to its CDR3 DNA, 45 bases read in frame from base 1. CDR1 SEHNR and CDR2 FQNEAQ were looked up in the germline V gene (reference sequence). The junction shows trimming of 1 base on V and 5 bases on J, plus 12 bases between the germline ends. The sequencing sample was made of CD4+ T cells from blood buffy coats. This chain is built from TRBV7-9 and TRBJ2-1; the D segment cannot be called with confidence. The origin of this receptor is a human donor in good health. Here is the DNA: TGTGCCAGCAGCTTAGTGTCATCTTTCCACAATGAGCAGTTCTTC. Protein translation: CASSLVSSFHNEQFF.